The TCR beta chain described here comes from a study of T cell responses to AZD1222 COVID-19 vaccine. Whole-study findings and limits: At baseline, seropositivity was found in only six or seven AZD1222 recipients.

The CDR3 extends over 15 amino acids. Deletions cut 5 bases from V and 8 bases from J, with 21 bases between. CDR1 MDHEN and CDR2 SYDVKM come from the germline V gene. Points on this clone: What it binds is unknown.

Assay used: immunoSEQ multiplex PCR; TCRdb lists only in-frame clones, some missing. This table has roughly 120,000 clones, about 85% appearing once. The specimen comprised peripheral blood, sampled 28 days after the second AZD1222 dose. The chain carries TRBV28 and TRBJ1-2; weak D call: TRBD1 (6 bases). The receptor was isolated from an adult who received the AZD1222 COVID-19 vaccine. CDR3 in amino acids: CASSTILDSRRGYTF. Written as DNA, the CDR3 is TGTGCCAGCAGTACTATATTGGACAGCCGACGGGGCTACACCTTC.